This T cell receptor (beta chain) was observed in a study of shared clonotypes between healthy human individuals. Data came from immunoSEQ multiplex PCR; TCRdb stores just in-frame clones and leaves some out. The sample gives approximately 2.1 million clones, more than 85% of which show up once; under 0.45% is in the top ten. V lost 2 bases to trimming and J lost 1 base; unmatched junction nucleotides: 7. CDR3 length: 16 amino acids. Germline CDR1 is SGHRS and CDR2 is YFSETQ. Sequenced material: naive CD4+ T cells from PBMCs. The sample's subset: CD45RA+ positively selected. V is TRBV5-1 and J is TRBJ2-3, with TRBD1 matching 7 bases. The receptor was isolated from a man younger than 30 in good health. Some clones in this sample may be carry-over from other donors' samples. CDR3 DNA: TGCGCCAGCAGCTTACCCGGACAGGATCGCACAGATACGCAGTATTTT. Translation: CASSLPGQDRTDTQYF.